This T cell receptor (beta chain) stems from a study of cytomegalovirus exposure and HLA in healthy donors. The germline gives CDR1 WNHNN, CDR2 SYGVQD (reference sequence). CDR3 length equals 14 residues. The PCR ran on 60 Vbeta and 13 Jbeta primers. The protocol was immunoSEQ multiplex PCR, while the TCRdb copy is restricted to in-frame clones and leaves out a portion. The table lists about 130,000 clones, with over 1.5% in the top ten. The sample was PBMCs. The V call is TRBV10-1, the J call TRBJ2-5; TRBD1 agrees at 12 bases. The J call may be wrong; the DNA end is better matched by TRBJ2-7. This receptor was taken from a woman between 35 and 50 years old in good health and CMV-seropositive. CDR3 in amino acids: CASSRDRGLYEQYF. The CDR3, as DNA: TGCGCCAGCAGCCGGGACAGGGGGCTGTACGAGCAGTACTTC.